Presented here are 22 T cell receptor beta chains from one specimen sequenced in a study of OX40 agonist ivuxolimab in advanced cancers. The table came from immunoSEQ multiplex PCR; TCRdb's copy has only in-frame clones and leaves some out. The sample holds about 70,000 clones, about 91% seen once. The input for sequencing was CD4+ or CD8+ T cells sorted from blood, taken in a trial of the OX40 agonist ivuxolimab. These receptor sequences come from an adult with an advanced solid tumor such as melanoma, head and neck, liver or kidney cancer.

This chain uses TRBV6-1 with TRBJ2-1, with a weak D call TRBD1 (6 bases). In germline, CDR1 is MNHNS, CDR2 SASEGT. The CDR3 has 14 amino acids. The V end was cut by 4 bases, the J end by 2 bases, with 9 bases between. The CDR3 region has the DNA TGTGCCAGCAGTGCAAGACAGGCCTACAATGAGCAGTTCTTC. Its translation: CASSARQAYNEQFF.

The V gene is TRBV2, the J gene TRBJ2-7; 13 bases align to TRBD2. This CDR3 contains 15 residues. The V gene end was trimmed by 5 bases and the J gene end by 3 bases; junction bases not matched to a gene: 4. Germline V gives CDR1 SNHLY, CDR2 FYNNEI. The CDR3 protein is CASSRGLAGLYEQYF. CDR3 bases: TGTGCCAGCAGTCGGGGACTAGCGGGACTCTACGAGCAGTACTTC.

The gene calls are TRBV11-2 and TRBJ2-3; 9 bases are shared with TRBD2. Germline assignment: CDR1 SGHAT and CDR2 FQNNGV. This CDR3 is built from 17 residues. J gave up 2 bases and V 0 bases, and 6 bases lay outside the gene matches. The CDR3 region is CASSLDGAGGITDTQYF. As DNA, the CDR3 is TGTGCCAGCAGCTTAGACGGAGCGGGAGGTATCACAGATACGCAGTATTTT. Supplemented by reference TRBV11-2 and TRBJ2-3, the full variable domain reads EAGVAQSPRYKIIEKRQSVAFWCNPISGHATLYWYQQILGQGPKLLIQFQNNGVVDDSQLPKDRFSAERLKGVDSTLKIQPAKLEDSAVYLCASSLDGAGGITDTQYFGPGTRLTVL.

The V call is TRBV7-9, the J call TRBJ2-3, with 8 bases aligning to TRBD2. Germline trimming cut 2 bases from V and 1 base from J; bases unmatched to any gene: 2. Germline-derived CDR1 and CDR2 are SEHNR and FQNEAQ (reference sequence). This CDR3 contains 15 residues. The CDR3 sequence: CASSLQLAGTDTQYF. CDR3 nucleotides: TGTGCCAGCAGCTTACAACTAGCGGGCACAGATACGCAGTATTTT.

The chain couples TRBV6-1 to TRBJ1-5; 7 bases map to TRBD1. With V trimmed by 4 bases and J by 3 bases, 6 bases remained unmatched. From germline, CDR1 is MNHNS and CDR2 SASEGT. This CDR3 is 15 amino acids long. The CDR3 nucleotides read TGTGCCAGCAGTGCGGGGGGACAGCCCAATCAGCCCCAGCATTTT. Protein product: CASSAGGQPNQPQHF.

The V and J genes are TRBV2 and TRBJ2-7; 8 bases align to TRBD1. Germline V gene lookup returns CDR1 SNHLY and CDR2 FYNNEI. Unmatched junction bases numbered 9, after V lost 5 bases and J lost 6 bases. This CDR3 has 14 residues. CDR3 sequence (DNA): TGTGCCAGCAGTCGGACAGGGAGGATTGGCGAGCAGTACTTC. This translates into CASSRTGRIGEQYF.

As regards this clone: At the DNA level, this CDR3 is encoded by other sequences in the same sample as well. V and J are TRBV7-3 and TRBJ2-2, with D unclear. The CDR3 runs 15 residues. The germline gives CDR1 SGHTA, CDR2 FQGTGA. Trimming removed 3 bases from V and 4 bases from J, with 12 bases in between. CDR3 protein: CASSLNAGSTGELFF. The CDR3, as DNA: TGTGCCAGCAGCTTGAATGCCGGATCCACCGGGGAGCTGTTTTTT.

The CDR3 is CASSLGTNYEQYF. Here the CDR3 DNA reads TGTGCCAGCAGCTTGGGAACCAACTACGAGCAGTACTTC. This chain links TRBV5-5 with TRBJ2-7; the D is unclear. The CDR3 runs to 13 residues. Germline assignment: CDR1 SGHKS and CDR2 YYEKEE (reference sequence). Trimming took off 0 bases at V and 3 bases at J, with 7 bases between the two ends.

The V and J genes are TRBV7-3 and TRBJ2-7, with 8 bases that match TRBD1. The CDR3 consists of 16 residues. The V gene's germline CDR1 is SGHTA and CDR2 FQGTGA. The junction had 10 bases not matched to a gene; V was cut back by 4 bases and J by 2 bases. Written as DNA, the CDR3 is TGTGCCAGCAGCTCCTACCGACAGGGGACACCCTACGAGCAGTACTTC. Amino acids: CASSSYRQGTPYEQYF.

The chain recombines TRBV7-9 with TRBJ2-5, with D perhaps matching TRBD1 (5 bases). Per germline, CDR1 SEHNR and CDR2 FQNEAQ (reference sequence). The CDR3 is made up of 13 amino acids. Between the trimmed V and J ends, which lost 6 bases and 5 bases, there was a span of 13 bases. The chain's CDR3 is CASSFRVRETQYF. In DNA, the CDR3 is TGTGCCAGCAGTTTCAGGGTGCGGGAGACCCAGTACTTC.

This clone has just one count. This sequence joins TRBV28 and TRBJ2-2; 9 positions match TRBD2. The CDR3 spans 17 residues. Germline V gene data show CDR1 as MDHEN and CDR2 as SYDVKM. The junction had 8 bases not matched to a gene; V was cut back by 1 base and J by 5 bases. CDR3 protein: CASSLSFLAGKTGELFF. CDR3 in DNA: TGTGCCAGCAGTTTATCCTTTCTAGCGGGAAAGACCGGGGAGCTGTTTTTT.

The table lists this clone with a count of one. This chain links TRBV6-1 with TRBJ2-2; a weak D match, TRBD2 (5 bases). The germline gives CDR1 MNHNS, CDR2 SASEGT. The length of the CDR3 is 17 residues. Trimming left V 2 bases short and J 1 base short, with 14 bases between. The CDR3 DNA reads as TGTGCCAGCAGTGAAAATGGTGGCGGGTGGAACACCGGGGAGCTGTTTTTT. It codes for CASSENGGGWNTGELFF.

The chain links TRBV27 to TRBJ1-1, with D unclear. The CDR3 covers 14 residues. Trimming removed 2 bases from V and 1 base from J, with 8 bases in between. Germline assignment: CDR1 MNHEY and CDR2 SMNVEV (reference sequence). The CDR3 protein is CASSLNAGNTEAFF. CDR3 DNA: TGTGCCAGCAGTTTAAACGCAGGGAACACTGAAGCTTTCTTT.

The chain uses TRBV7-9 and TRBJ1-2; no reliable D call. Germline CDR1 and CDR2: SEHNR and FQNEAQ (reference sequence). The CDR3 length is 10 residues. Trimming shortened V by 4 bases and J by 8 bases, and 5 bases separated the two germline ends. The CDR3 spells CASSSSGYTF. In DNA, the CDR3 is TGTGCCAGCAGCTCCAGCGGCTACACCTTC.

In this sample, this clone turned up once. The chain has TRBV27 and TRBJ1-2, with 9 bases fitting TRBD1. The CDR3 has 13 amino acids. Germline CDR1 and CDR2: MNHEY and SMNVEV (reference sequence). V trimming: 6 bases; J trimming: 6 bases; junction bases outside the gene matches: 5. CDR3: CASSHRGRNGYTF. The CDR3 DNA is TGTGCCAGCAGCCACAGGGGGCGAAATGGCTACACCTTC.

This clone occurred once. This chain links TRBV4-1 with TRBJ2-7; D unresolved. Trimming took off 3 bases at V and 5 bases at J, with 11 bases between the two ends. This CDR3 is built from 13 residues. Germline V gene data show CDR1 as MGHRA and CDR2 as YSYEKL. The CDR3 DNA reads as TGCGCCAGCAGCCAGGGAATACGCGACGAGCAGTACTTC. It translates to CASSQGIRDEQYF.

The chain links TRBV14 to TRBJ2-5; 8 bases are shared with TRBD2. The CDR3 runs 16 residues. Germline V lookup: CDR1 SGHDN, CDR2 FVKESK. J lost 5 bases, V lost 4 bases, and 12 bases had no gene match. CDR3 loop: CASSPPVAGFPETQYF. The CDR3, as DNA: TGTGCCAGCAGCCCCCCGGTAGCGGGATTCCCGGAGACCCAGTACTTC.

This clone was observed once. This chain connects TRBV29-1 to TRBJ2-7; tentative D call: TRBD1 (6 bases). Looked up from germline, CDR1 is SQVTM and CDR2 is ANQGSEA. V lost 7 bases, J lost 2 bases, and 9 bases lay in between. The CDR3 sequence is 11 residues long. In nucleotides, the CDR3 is TGCAGCGCCCGACAGGCCTACGAGCAGTACTTC. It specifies CSARQAYEQYF.

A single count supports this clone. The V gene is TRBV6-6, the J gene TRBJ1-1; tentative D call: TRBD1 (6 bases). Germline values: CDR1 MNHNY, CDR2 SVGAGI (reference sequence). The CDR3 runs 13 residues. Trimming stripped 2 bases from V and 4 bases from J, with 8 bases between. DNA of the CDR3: TGTGCCAGCAGTTACGGGGGCGTCACTGAAGCTTTCTTT. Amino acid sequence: CASSYGGVTEAFF.

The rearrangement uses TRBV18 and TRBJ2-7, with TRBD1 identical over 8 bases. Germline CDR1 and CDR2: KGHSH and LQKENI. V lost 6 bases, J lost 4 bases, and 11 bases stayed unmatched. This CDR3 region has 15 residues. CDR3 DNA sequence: TGTGCCAGCTCCCTGAGGAGGGACAGGTCTTACGAGCAGTACTTC. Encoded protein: CASSLRRDRSYEQYF.

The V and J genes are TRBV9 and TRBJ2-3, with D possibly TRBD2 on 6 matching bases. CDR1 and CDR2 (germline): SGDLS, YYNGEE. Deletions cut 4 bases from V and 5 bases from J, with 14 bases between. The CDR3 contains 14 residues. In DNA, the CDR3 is TGTGCCAGCAGCCCCCGGGCGGGACTAGATACGCAGTATTTT. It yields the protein CASSPRAGLDTQYF.

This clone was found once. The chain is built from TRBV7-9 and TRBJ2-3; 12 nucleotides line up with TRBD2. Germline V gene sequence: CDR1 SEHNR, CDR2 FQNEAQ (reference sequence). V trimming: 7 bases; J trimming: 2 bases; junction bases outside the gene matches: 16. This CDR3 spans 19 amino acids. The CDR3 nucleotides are TGTGCCAGCACCCTAGGGGCTAGCGGGAGGGCCTGGGCCACAGATACGCAGTATTTT. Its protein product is CASTLGASGRAWATDTQYF.